The clone carrying this TCR beta chain was found once. Its antigen is currently unknown. The sample comes from a study of T cells in Graves' hyperthyroidism and ophthalmopathy. This CDR3 contains 13 residues. V was clipped by 4 bases and J by 5 bases, with 14 bases between them. From germline, CDR1 is SQVTM and CDR2 ANQGSEA. Notes on the study in general: Most clonotypes that expanded in the thyroid above 0.001 also showed up in blood.

There were TCR beta CDR3 regions amplified from RNA transcripts. HTBI primers were the set used in a first-round RT-PCR of the TCR CDR3. TCRdb fed the multiplex PCR reads into MiXCR, producing one record per CDR3 protein. The sample consists of 530,000 or so distinct CDR3 sequences, roughly 50% of them appearing once. Sequenced sample: peripheral blood or thyroid tissue (not recorded which). The chain joins TRBV29-1 to TRBJ1-2; D gene uncertain. The receptor comes from a woman aged 18-29 years with Graves' hyperthyroidism. CDR3 nucleotides: TGCAGCGTTGTTAGCGGGTCGGGGTATGGCTACACCTTC. Translation gives CSVVSGSGYGYTF.